This T cell receptor (beta chain) was sequenced in a study of T cells in Graves' hyperthyroidism and ophthalmopathy. Study as a whole: Upon initial diagnosis and before any treatment, peripheral blood was collected.

Amplification of TCR beta CDR3 regions was performed using RNA transcripts as template. Using the HTBI primer set, a first-round RT-PCR was run on the TCR CDR3. MiXCR, applied by TCRdb to the multiplex PCR reads, yields one record per CDR3 protein. Altogether around 200,000 distinct CDR3 sequences are present, approximately 17% being singletons, with the ten largest covering 25% to 30%. In its sample, this clonotype was seen a few times. Its antigen is unknown. Diagnostic assessment was based on clinical symptoms, serum thyroxine and TRAb, thyroid ultrasound and orbital computed tomography. PBMCs were sourced from about 10 ml fresh peripheral blood. The CDR3 consists of 13 residues. Germline V CDR1 and CDR2: SGDLS, YYNGEE. V lost 3 bases to trimming and J lost 2 bases, with 8 bases between them. General study points: Separation of ophthalmopathy from stable hyperthyroidism was achieved by a 13 V-J model.

The specimen sequenced was blood. The TCR was taken from a woman between 50 and 59 years old with Graves' hyperthyroidism. This chain joins TRBV9 and TRBJ1-1, with no clear D. CDR3 nucleotide sequence: TGTGCCAGCAGCGATCGACATAACACTGAAGCTTTCTTT. The encoded protein is CASSDRHNTEAFF.